In its sample, the clone carrying this T cell receptor (beta chain) was seen once. The antigen is undetermined. This sample was taken from a study of CD4 T cells in relation to SARS-CoV-2 and coronaviruses. As for the study in general: The negative reference was HIV-1 Nef peptide pool or peptide-free culture.

V shed 2 bases and J 3 bases; nucleotides not matched to a gene: 5. The CDR3 length is 15 residues. The germline CDR1 and CDR2 sequences are MNHNS and SASEGT. CD4+ T cells from unexposed donors were obtained before the COVID-19 pandemic (2011-2018). CD4+ T cells were isolated from the cells after 10 days of culture. As cell numbers allowed, unexposed-donor CD4+ T cells faced SARS-CoV-2 S/N and four cold-coronavirus spikes. The study, taken as a whole, reports: Crossreactivity was assessed only for spike protein, not other viral proteins.

Repertoires were generated with immunoSEQ multiplex PCR, while TCRdb's copy carries only in-frame clones and drops some. The profile shows tens of thousands of clones, 75% of them singletons. The TCR originated in a human donor in good health. What was sequenced was CD4+ T cells from PBMCs, cultured in vitro. The chain carries TRBV6-1 and TRBJ2-7; 9 positions agree with TRBD1. The CDR3 sequence: CASSERDRDDYEQYF. The CDR3 bases are TGTGCCAGCAGTGAACGGGACAGGGACGACTACGAGCAGTACTTC.